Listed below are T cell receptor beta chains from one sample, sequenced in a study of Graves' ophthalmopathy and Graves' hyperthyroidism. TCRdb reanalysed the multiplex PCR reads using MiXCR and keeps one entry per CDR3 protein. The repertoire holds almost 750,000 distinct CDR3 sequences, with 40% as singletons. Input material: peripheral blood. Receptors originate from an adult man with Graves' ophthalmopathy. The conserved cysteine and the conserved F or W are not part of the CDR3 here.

ASSRAIRPGELF | TRBV19
SAERETEQY | TRBV20-1
AISASSEAVTGELF | TRBV10-3
SASPGQYSPLH | TRBV20-1
ASSSLTQTYEQY | TRBV28
SVSRTGELF | TRBV29-1
SLSEPNTEAF | TRBV29-1
ASSLGGRVYEQY | TRBV5-6
SVQTGGNEKLF | TRBV29-1
SVPGQKPNYGCT | TRBV29-1
ATTVEAAGPPEQY | TRBV10-3
ASSEDPRGSEAF | TRBV2
SVRRDRELF | TRBV29-1
ASTERYSSYEQY | TRBV7-6
ASSLSDRDAETQY | TRBV25-1
ASSRLEPAHSPLH | TRBV6-4
ASSWTGVFSGANVLT | TRBV7-9
ASSPQRTGDSPLH | TRBV24-1
ASSLGQGERAEAF | TRBV7-9
ATSKGQGAWLTEAF | TRBV15
ASSRGPNTIY | TRBV7-9
ASSLNAYNEQF | TRBV7-3
ASSLQLYPEQY | TRBV7-8
ASSPQGRPEKLF | TRBV12-3/TRBV12-4
ASSDRGQTYQETQY | TRBV7-8
SVEVTGDGIQY | TRBV29-1
ASSLFGQGETQY | TRBV7-2
SVATGDTEAF | TRBV29-1
ASSRQVSQPQH | TRBV9
ASSHNRDSNYEQY | TRBV4-3
SAGRTGAQETQY | TRBV20-1
SARDTGDRGSPFH | TRBV20-1
ASRYRDRGGYGYT | TRBV5-6
ASSRTGKSNQPQH | TRBV24-1
ASSINGARDTQY | TRBV19
ASSSGHAGELF | TRBV7-7
ASGVRVRETQY | TRBV19
ASSGRSMNSPLH | TRBV9
ASSLYTGDEQHGYT | TRBV11-2
ASSPGGYYEQY | TRBV7-9
ASSQDSGTGNTIY | TRBV7-2
ASGDDRRNYGYT | TRBV7-2
ASSHKVNTGELF | TRBV10-3
ASYQGPSGYT | TRBV19
ASRRDRWDEQY | TRBV6-5
ASSQNTGTGGTEAF | TRBV2
ASSQAGTGFDEQY | TRBV4-1
ASSNRDGNTIY | TRBV2
ASREGSIPNTEAF | TRBV19
AISDDGFMRGYT | TRBV10-3
ASSVGGSNYGYT | TRBV9